These 28 T cell receptor beta chains originate from one sample sequenced in a study of blood T cell repertoires in COVID-19. Sequencing used immunoSEQ multiplex PCR; TCRdb keeps in-frame clones, though not all of them. Seen here are 200,000 to 250,000 clones, just under 85% observed once, and the top ten hold around 7.3%. Sample: peripheral blood. The receptors originated from a woman between 50 and 59 years old with active or convalescent COVID-19.

V usage is TRBV10-3 and J usage is TRBJ1-1, with a possible D match to TRBD1 (6 bases). The CDR3 spans 13 residues. Germline loops: CDR1 ENHRY, CDR2 SYGVKD. Trimming stripped 10 bases from V and 2 bases from J, with 14 bases between. CDR3 amino acids: CATGGGTNTEAFF. In nucleotides, the CDR3 is TGTGCCACGGGTGGGGGCACCAACACTGAAGCTTTCTTT.

The chain employs TRBV4-1 and TRBJ1-4; the D is unclear. Germline assignment: CDR1 MGHRA and CDR2 YSYEKL. The CDR3 extends over 15 amino acids. Trimming shortened V by 0 bases and J by 8 bases, and 13 bases separated the two germline ends. The CDR3 loop is CASSQDGPTGEKLFF. In nucleotides, the CDR3 is TGCGCCAGCAGCCAAGATGGGCCTACGGGAGAAAAACTGTTTTTT.

This chain links TRBV11-2 with TRBJ2-2; D perhaps matches TRBD2 (6 bases). Trimming stripped 0 bases from V and 5 bases from J, with 16 bases between. Germline CDR1 SGHAT, CDR2 FQNNGV. The CDR3 totals 17 residues. The CDR3 nucleotides are TGTGCCAGCAGCTTAGATCCTTGGCGGGGAGCGACCGGGGAGCTGTTTTTT. It yields the protein CASSLDPWRGATGELFF.

CDR3 region: CASSEAPGNMNTEAFF. The CDR3 DNA reads as TGCGCCAGCAGTGAGGCGCCAGGGAATATGAACACTGAAGCTTTCTTT. The chain has TRBV10-1 and TRBJ1-1; the D gene is possibly TRBD1 (5 bases). Germline lookup yields CDR1 WNHNN and CDR2 SYGVQD (reference sequence). The CDR3 spans 16 residues. V lost 2 bases to trimming and J lost 0 bases, with 13 bases between them.

Worth noting for this clone: Within the sample, other DNA sequences also encode this same CDR3. The chain employs TRBV2 and TRBJ1-2, with D hard to call. Germline V gene lookup returns CDR1 SNHLY and CDR2 FYNNEI. V lost 2 bases and J 0 bases, leaving 7 bases between the germline ends. The CDR3 runs to 14 residues. The CDR3 region is CASSELGANYGYTF. The CDR3, as DNA: TGTGCCAGCAGTGAACTGGGAGCTAACTATGGCTACACCTTC.

V and J are TRBV5-1 and TRBJ2-7; 14 nucleotides align to TRBD2. Per the germline V gene, CDR1 is SGHRS and CDR2 is YFSETQ. The CDR3 loop spans 19 amino acids. V trimming: 3 bases; J trimming: 5 bases; junction bases outside the gene matches: 16. The CDR3 loop reads CASSSRPPLGLAGEDEQYF. CDR3 nucleotides: TGCGCCAGCAGCTCCCGACCCCCGCTGGGACTAGCGGGAGAAGACGAGCAGTACTTC.

V gene TRBV28 combines with J gene TRBJ1-6; 8 nucleotides agree with TRBD1. CDR3 length: 17 residues. CDR1 and CDR2 from the germline V gene are MDHEN and SYDVKM. V shed 5 bases, J shed 8 bases, and the junction held 14 bases outside the gene matches. CDR3 DNA: TGTGCCAGCAGTCCCCCGGGACAGGAGTCCCATTATTCACCCCTCCACTTT. Translation: CASSPPGQESHYSPLHF.

J is TRBJ2-2 and V is TRBV3-1 (or the pseudogene TRBV3-2), with 7 bases aligning to TRBD1. The V gene end was trimmed by 3 bases and the J gene end by 13 bases; junction bases not matched to a gene: 5. CDR1 and CDR2 (germline): LGHDT, YNNKEL (reference sequence). This CDR3 comprises 12 residues. In DNA form, the CDR3 reads TGTGCCAGCAGCCACCGACAGGGCGGGCTGTTTTTT. Its protein product is CASSHRQGGLFF.

As concerns this clone: Other DNA sequences in the sample encode the same CDR3. The V call is TRBV20-1, the J call TRBJ1-4; weak D call: TRBD1 (6 bases). In germline, CDR1 is DFQATT, CDR2 SNEGSKA (reference sequence). With 3 bases removed from V and 5 bases from J, the gap between germline ends came to 10 bases. The CDR3 has 13 amino acids. In DNA, the CDR3 is TGCAGTGCTAGTCGGGGGGCGAATGAAAAACTGTTTTTT. This encodes CSASRGANEKLFF.

The genes are TRBV27 and TRBJ2-3; 8 nucleotides align to TRBD2. There are 14 residues in the CDR3. After removal of 3 bases from V and 4 bases from J, the junction contained 3 bases not matched to a gene. In germline, CDR1 is MNHEY, CDR2 SMNVEV (reference sequence). Here the CDR3 DNA reads TGTGCCAGCAGTTTGAGCGGGGGCGCAGATACGCAGTATTTT. It specifies CASSLSGGADTQYF.

The rearrangement links TRBV5-1 to TRBJ1-1; no definite D call. Germline V gene data show CDR1 as SGHRS and CDR2 as YFSETQ. The V end lost 5 bases, the J end lost 4 bases, and 12 bases lay between the germline ends. This CDR3 comprises 13 residues. This CDR3 reads CASRSKGGTEAFF. CDR3 nucleotide sequence: TGCGCCAGCAGATCTAAGGGAGGCACTGAAGCTTTCTTT.

The chain joins TRBV28 to TRBJ2-7; 7 positions agree with TRBD1. After removal of 2 bases from V and 3 bases from J, the junction contained 13 bases not matched to a gene. CDR3 length: 17 residues. CDR1 is MDHEN, CDR2 SYDVKM, per germline. The CDR3 sequence is CASSLSFGTDIFYEQYV. The CDR3 DNA is TGTGCCAGCAGTTTAAGTTTCGGGACAGATATCTTCTACGAGCAGTACGTC.

A few counts support this clone. J is TRBJ2-7 and V is TRBV6-1; possibly TRBD2 for D (5 bases). V lost 2 bases and J 5 bases, leaving 16 bases between the germline ends. The CDR3 consists of 15 residues. Germline CDR1 MNHNS, CDR2 SASEGT. This CDR3 is CASSEPPSGIDEQYF. The CDR3 nucleotides read TGTGCCAGCAGTGAACCACCCTCCGGGATCGACGAGCAGTACTTC.

The V gene is TRBV2, the J gene TRBJ2-2, with a weak D call TRBD1 (6 bases). V was cut by 8 bases and J by 4 bases, with 17 bases left in between. CDR3 length equals 15 residues. Germline loops: CDR1 SNHLY, CDR2 FYNNEI. The CDR3 sequence: CASRLQGMGTGELFF. CDR3 DNA sequence: TGTGCCAGCCGTCTACAGGGAATGGGCACCGGGGAGCTGTTTTTT.

Only one count was recorded for this clone. The genes are TRBV29-1 and TRBJ2-3; tentatively, D is TRBD1 (5 bases). The germline V gene encodes CDR1 SQVTM and CDR2 ANQGSEA. There are 13 residues in the CDR3. Deletions cut 5 bases from V and 0 bases from J, with 9 bases between. The CDR3 DNA reads TGCAGCGTTTCAGGGTTCAGCACAGATACGCAGTATTTT. Protein: CSVSGFSTDTQYF.

The chain links TRBV5-1 to TRBJ1-2, with 8 bases lining up with TRBD1. CDR3 length equals 16 residues. J was trimmed by 3 bases and V by 4 bases; bases with no gene match: 11. Germline V gives CDR1 SGHRS, CDR2 YFSETQ. The CDR3 nucleotides are TGCGCCAGCAGCGCGTATCCAGGGGGCGCCGACTATGGCTACACCTTC. The encoded protein is CASSAYPGGADYGYTF. The full variable domain, with the rest looked up from reference TRBV5-1 and TRBJ1-2, is KAGVTQTPRYLIKTRGQQVTLSCSPISGHRSVSWYQQTPGQGLQFLFEYFSETQRNKGNFPGRFSGRQFSNSRSEMNVSTLELGDSALYLCASSAYPGGADYGYTFGSGTRLTVV.

V and J are TRBV7-6 and TRBJ2-2; 11 bases are a match to TRBD2. This CDR3 contains 18 residues. Germline V gene lookup returns CDR1 SGHVS and CDR2 FNYEAQ. Losses at the gene ends were 1 base for V and 1 base for J; bases not matched to a gene: 5. This CDR3 reads CASSLELAGAKNTGELFF. In DNA form, the CDR3 reads TGTGCCAGCAGCTTAGAACTAGCGGGGGCCAAGAACACCGGGGAGCTGTTTTTT.

This clone was seen a few times. V gene TRBV6-5 combines with J gene TRBJ2-2; 7 bases match TRBD2. The length of the CDR3 is 15 residues. Per germline, CDR1 MNHEY and CDR2 SVGAGI. Trimming at V came to 0 bases and at J to 6 bases, leaving 4 bases not matched to a gene. CDR3 DNA: TGTGCCAGCAGTTACTCGAGGGAGGGCCCCGGGGAGCTGTTTTTT. Translation: CASSYSREGPGELFF.

The chain links TRBV28 to TRBJ2-7; D perhaps matches TRBD2 (5 bases). Germline lookup yields CDR1 MDHEN and CDR2 SYDVKM. Trimming took 6 bases from V and 0 from J, leaving 12 bases between them. This CDR3 has 14 amino acids. CDR3 in amino acids: CASRGGLHSYEQYF. The CDR3 DNA is TGTGCCAGCAGAGGAGGACTCCACTCCTACGAGCAGTACTTC.

V gene TRBV19 combines with J gene TRBJ1-5; 7 nucleotides line up with TRBD1. The CDR3 length is 19 residues. The junction had 18 bases not matched to a gene; V was cut back by 3 bases and J by 4 bases. In germline, CDR1 is LNHDA, CDR2 SQIVND (reference sequence). CDR3 amino acids: CASSIPRQGASRANQPQHF. The CDR3 DNA is TGTGCCAGTAGTATCCCTCGACAGGGAGCAAGCAGGGCTAATCAGCCCCAGCATTTT.

The chain links TRBV5-1 to TRBJ2-2, with D tentatively TRBD1 (5 bases). Looked up from germline, CDR1 is SGHRS and CDR2 is YFSETQ. The CDR3 covers 15 residues. V was shortened by 0 bases and J by 3 bases, with 9 bases between the two germline ends. Written as DNA, the CDR3 is TGCGCCAGCAGCTTGGAAACAGGTGACACCGGGGAGCTGTTTTTT. The encoded protein is CASSLETGDTGELFF.

This chain links TRBV30 with TRBJ1-5; no definite D call. Germline lookup yields CDR1 GTSNPN and CDR2 SVGIG (reference sequence). This CDR3 region has 14 residues. The V and J ends lost 0 bases and 6 bases respectively, with 12 bases between them. The chain's CDR3 is CAWSVVREGQPQHF. CDR3 coding DNA: TGTGCCTGGAGTGTTGTTAGGGAGGGTCAGCCCCAGCATTTT.

In this sample, this clone turned up once. The V call is TRBV5-4, the J call TRBJ1-2, with no clear D. The germline V and J ends were trimmed by 2 bases and 0 bases, with 8 bases remaining between them. Germline V lookup: CDR1 SGHNT, CDR2 YYREEE (reference sequence). There are 14 residues in the CDR3. The CDR3 sequence: CASSFLAANYGYTF. The CDR3 region has the DNA TGTGCCAGCAGCTTTTTAGCGGCTAACTATGGCTACACCTTC.

CDR3 bases: TGTGCCAGCAGCCCGACTCCCTTTACTAGCGGGTACTACGAGCAGTACTTC. As protein: CASSPTPFTSGYYEQYF. The chain links TRBV5-4 to TRBJ2-7; 9 positions agree with TRBD2. Germline loops: CDR1 SGHNT, CDR2 YYREEE (reference sequence). Germline trimming cut 4 bases from V and 3 bases from J; bases unmatched to any gene: 14. The length of the CDR3 is 17 residues.

The gene calls are TRBV14 and TRBJ1-1, with D maybe TRBD1 (6 bases). CDR3 length equals 15 residues. V lost 1 base to trimming and J lost 6 bases, with 15 bases between them. CDR1 SGHDN and CDR2 FVKESK come from the germline V gene. The CDR3 spells CASSQVQGLVPEAFF. CDR3 in DNA: TGTGCCAGCAGCCAAGTCCAGGGGCTGGTTCCTGAAGCTTTCTTT.

V is TRBV6-5 and J is TRBJ1-5; TRBD1 is a possible D gene (6 bases). Germline V lookup: CDR1 MNHEY, CDR2 SVGAGI. The CDR3 extends over 14 amino acids. V lost 5 bases and J 7 bases, leaving 15 bases between the germline ends. CDR3 sequence (DNA): TGTGCCAGCAGTCCGGGACAAAGTGGACAGCCCCAGCATTTT. It is translated as CASSPGQSGQPQHF.

The V call is TRBV10-3, the J call TRBJ1-6; D remains unclear. The CDR3 has 17 amino acids. V was shortened by 3 bases and J by 7 bases, with 19 bases between the two germline ends. Germline loops: CDR1 ENHRY, CDR2 SYGVKD. The CDR3 DNA follows: TGTGCCATCAGTGAAGGAGGAGTTCGCAAAGGGAATTCACCCCTCCACTTT. Translating it yields CAISEGGVRKGNSPLHF.

This rearrangement joins TRBV28 to TRBJ1-6, with TRBD1 matching 7 bases. The CDR3 consists of 14 residues. CDR1 and CDR2 from the germline V gene are MDHEN and SYDVKM. V lost 6 bases and J lost 7; bases outside the gene matches: 6. CDR3 DNA sequence: TGTGCCAGCAGGCCGGGACAGACCAATTCACCCCTCCACTTT. It yields the protein CASRPGQTNSPLHF. The whole variable domain, filled in from reference TRBV28 and TRBJ1-6, reads DVKVTQSSRYLVKRTGEKVFLECVQDMDHENMFWYRQDPGLGLRLIYFSYDVKMKEKGDIPEGYSVSREKKERFSLILESASTNQTSMYLCASRPGQTNSPLHFGNGTRLTVT.